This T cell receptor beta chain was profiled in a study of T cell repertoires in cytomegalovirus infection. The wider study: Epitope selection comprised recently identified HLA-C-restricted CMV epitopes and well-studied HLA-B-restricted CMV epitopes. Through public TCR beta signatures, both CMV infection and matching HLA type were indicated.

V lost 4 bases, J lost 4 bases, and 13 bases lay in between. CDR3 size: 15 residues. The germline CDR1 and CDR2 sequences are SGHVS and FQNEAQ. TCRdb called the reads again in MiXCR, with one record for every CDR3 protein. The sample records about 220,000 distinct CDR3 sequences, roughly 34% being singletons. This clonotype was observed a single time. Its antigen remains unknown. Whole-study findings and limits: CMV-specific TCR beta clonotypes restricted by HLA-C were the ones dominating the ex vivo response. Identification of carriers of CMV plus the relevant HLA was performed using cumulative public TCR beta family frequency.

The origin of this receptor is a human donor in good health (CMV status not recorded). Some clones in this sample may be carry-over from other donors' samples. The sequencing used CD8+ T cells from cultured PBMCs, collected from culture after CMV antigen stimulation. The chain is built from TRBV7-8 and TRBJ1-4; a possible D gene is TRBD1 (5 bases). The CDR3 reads CASSSGGGSNEKLFF. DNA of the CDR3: TGTGCCAGCAGCTCAGGCGGGGGGAGTAATGAAAAACTGTTTTTT.